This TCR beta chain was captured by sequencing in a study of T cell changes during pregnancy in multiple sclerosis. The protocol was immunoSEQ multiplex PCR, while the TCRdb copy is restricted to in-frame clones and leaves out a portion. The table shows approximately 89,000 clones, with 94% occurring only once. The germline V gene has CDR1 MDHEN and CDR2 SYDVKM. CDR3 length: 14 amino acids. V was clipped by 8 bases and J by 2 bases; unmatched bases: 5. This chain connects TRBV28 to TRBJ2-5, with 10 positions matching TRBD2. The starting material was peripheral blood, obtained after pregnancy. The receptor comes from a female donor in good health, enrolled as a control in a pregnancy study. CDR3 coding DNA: TGTGCCAGCCATTTAGCGGGAGGTCAAGAGACCCAGTACTTC. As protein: CASHLAGGQETQYF.